This T cell receptor (beta chain) is from a study of blood T cell repertoires in COVID-19 (dated by TCRdb to 2018 to 2021). Context from the whole study: Samples covering the acute and convalescent phases of COVID-19 were provided by collaborators in the United States, Italy and Spain. The samples were drawn from the first 160 participants of the ongoing ImmuneRACE study and from over a thousand subjects provided by 6 global collaborators. The sample metadata nearly always contained a de-identified subject ID, COVID-19 status, age in years and sex. Subjects who had been exposed to COVID-19, were actively infected with it, or had recovered from it provided the deeply sampled blood TCRbeta repertoires that made up the dataset. The material from the prospective study consisted of cDNA or gDNA derived from T cells, B-cell-depleted T cells, or PBMCs. HLA class I and class II types, where available, came from metadata supplied by the sample provider rather than from assay-based typing. The repertoires were released in a freely available public database intended as a resource for research on the immune response to SARS-CoV-2. Study-wide conclusions, independent of this receptor: Clinical and demographic metadata were provided uncurated, with the amount varying by source and participant.

This clone was picked up one time. Its antigen remains unidentified. Per-base qualities were not stored, and no clone one base away is much larger. TCRbeta CDR3 regions were amplified from genomic DNA using the immunoSEQ Assay, a bias-controlled multiplex PCR. Per the original workflow: The number of nucleated cells in each sample was estimated from the amplification of reference gene primers within the assay. Sequence reads were collapsed and filtered to measure the absolute abundance of every unique TCRbeta CDR3 rearrangement. For each sample, productive Simpson clonality was calculated by taking the square root of Simpson's diversity index across productive rearrangements. Drawn from immuneACCESS, this table holds only the in-frame rearrangements with V and J called that TCRdb kept. Clones are partly lost; checked studies trace under half to an unresolved V gene and leave the rest unexplained. That table is the source of V, J and clone size, and D and trimming were worked out from the DNA. Here the sample has some 250,000 clones; around 80% occur a single time. In total, the top ten clones hold 4.5% to 6.5% of the sample.

Whole blood was collected in K2EDTA tubes by collaborating institutions according to the institutions' own protocols. For TCRbeta analysis, collaborators shipped samples as frozen whole blood, isolated PBMCs, or DNA extracted from either of those sample types. Trimming leaves V shorter by 5 bases and J shorter by 3 bases, with the junction holding 4 bases beyond the gene matches. Inclusive of the bounding cysteine and phenylalanine, the CDR3 is 14 residues long. The entry retains the CDR3 DNA only, 42 bases that are in frame from base 1. Taken from the germline V gene, the CDR1 and CDR2 loops are LGHNT and FRNRAP.

This TCR came from a man older than 75 with acute or convalescent COVID-19. The chain is made from TRBV12-5 and TRBJ2-1, with 7 central nucleotides matching TRBD1. The material sequenced was peripheral blood. The base sequence is TGTGCTAGTGGTACCGGGACAGACTACAATGAGCAGTTCTTC. Its protein is CASGTGTDYNEQFF.